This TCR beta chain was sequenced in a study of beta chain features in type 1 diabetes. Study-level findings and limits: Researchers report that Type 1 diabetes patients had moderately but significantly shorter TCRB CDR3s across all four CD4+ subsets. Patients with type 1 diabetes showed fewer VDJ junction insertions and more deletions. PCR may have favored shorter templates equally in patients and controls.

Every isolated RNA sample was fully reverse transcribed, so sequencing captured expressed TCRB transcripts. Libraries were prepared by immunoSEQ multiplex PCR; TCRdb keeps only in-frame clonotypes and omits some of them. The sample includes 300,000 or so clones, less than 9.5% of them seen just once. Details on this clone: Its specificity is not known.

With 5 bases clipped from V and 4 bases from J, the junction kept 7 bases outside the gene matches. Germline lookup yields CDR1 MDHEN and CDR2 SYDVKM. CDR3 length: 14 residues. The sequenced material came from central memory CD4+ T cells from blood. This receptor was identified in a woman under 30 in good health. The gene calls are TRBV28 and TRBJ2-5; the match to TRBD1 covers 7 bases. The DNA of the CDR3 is TGTGCCAGCAGTCCAGACAGGGTTCGAGAGACCCAGTACTTC. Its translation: CASSPDRVRETQYF.